This T cell receptor beta chain derives from a study of CD8 T cells in ankylosing spondylitis. Broader study findings: A TCR beta motif of 8 or 9 highly homologous variants appeared characteristic of ankylosing spondylitis blood.

J gave up 6 bases and V 7 bases, and 8 bases lay outside the gene matches. Germline lookup yields CDR1 SQVTM and CDR2 ANQGSEA. This CDR3 has 13 amino acids. With molecular barcodes, quantitative 5'-RACE was used to make the TCR beta libraries. TCRdb reprocessed the 5' RACE reads with MiXCR, giving one entry per CDR3 protein. The table lists 380,000 or so distinct CDR3 sequences, approximately 20% of them singletons, with roughly 14% in the top ten. The table lists this clonotype with a few counts. The antigen is not known. The chain combines TRBV29-1 with TRBJ1-2; TRBD1 agrees at 10 bases. The specimen was blood, either unsorted or a sorted T cell fraction (not recorded which). This TCR derives from a male donor with ankylosing spondylitis or in good health (not recorded which). The CDR3 spells CSALTGGEDGYTF. The DNA for the CDR3 is TGCAGCGCCCTGACAGGGGGCGAGGATGGCTACACCTTC.